Below, 14 T cell receptor beta chains from the same sample are listed, as sequenced in a study of T cells in Graves' hyperthyroidism and ophthalmopathy. What was amplified from RNA transcripts were TCR beta CDR3 regions. When the TCR CDR3 underwent first-round RT-PCR, the HTBI primer set was used. TCRdb independently ran MiXCR on the multiplex PCR reads; one entry per CDR3 protein. The data hold some 300,000 distinct CDR3 sequences, with 10% to 15% observed a single time. The specimen was blood. The origin of the receptors is a woman in her 30s with Graves' hyperthyroidism that later progressed to Graves' ophthalmopathy.

This clonotype was recorded many times. The rearrangement links TRBV13 to TRBJ2-1, with D possibly TRBD1 on 5 matching bases. CDR1 PRHDT and CDR2 FYEKMQ come from the germline V gene (reference sequence). Trimming took 6 bases from V and 4 from J, leaving 13 bases between them. CDR3 size: 14 residues. CDR3 coding DNA: TGTGCCAGCAGGGGGCGCTCTAAATACAATGAGCAGTTCTTC. Protein product: CASRGRSKYNEQFF. Complete variable domain (other parts from reference TRBV13 and TRBJ2-1): AAGVIQSPRHLIKEKRETATLKCYPIPRHDTVYWYQQGPGQDPQFLISFYEKMQSDKGSIPDRFSAQQFSDYHSELNMSSLELGDSALYFCASRGRSKYNEQFFGPGTRLTVL.

This clonotype turned up a few times. The gene calls are TRBV27 and TRBJ2-2, with D unclear. Germline V gene sequence: CDR1 MNHEY, CDR2 SMNVEV (reference sequence). V lost 6 bases to trimming and J lost 5 bases, with 10 bases between them. The CDR3 has 13 residues. CDR3 amino acids: CASRTGWTGELFF. The DNA for the CDR3 is TGTGCCAGCAGAACCGGATGGACCGGGGAGCTGTTTTTT.

Ten or more counts support this clonotype. V usage is TRBV6-1 and J usage is TRBJ1-1; no reliable D call. Germline CDR1 and CDR2: MNHNS and SASEGT. V was shortened by 5 bases and J by 1 base, with 8 bases between the two germline ends. There are 13 residues in the CDR3. In DNA form, the CDR3 reads TGTGCCAGCAGTTGGGCGGGGAACACTGAAGCTTTCTTT. Protein: CASSWAGNTEAFF.

This clonotype was detected many times. The chain has TRBV20-1 and TRBJ2-7; TRBD2 is a possible D gene (5 bases). CDR1 is DFQATT, CDR2 SNEGSKA, per germline (reference sequence). The CDR3 contains 15 residues. Between the trimmed V and J ends, which lost 3 bases and 2 bases, there was a span of 17 bases. In DNA, the CDR3 is TGCAGTGCTAGTTGGGCAGGCGGGCCTACCTACGAGCAGTACTTC. It translates to CSASWAGGPTYEQYF.

The sample holds many counts of this clonotype. This chain uses TRBV20-1 with TRBJ2-1; 8 bases fit TRBD2. The V gene's germline CDR1 is DFQATT and CDR2 SNEGSKA (reference sequence). CDR3 length equals 13 residues. V lost 4 bases to trimming and J lost 4 bases; unmatched junction nucleotides: 3. CDR3: CSAIREGYNEQFF. CDR3 in DNA: TGCAGTGCTATACGGGAGGGTTACAATGAGCAGTTCTTC.

This clonotype was observed a few times. This chain links TRBV30 with TRBJ2-2; D gene ambiguous. V dropped 3 bases and J dropped 8 bases, with 13 bases sitting between them. Per germline, CDR1 GTSNPN and CDR2 SVGIG (reference sequence). The CDR3 has 13 amino acids. CDR3 region: CAWSWTSGGELFF. The CDR3 DNA reads TGTGCCTGGAGCTGGACGTCCGGGGGGGAGCTGTTTTTT.

The chain joins TRBV5-1 to TRBJ1-2; D unclear. This CDR3 spans 14 amino acids. CDR1 and CDR2 from the germline V gene are SGHRS and YFSETQ. The germline V and J ends were trimmed by 0 bases and 2 bases, with 8 bases remaining between them. The CDR3: CASSLATENYGYTF. The CDR3 region has the DNA TGCGCCAGCAGCTTGGCTACAGAGAACTATGGCTACACCTTC.

As to this clonotype: A much larger clone differs from this one at a single base, so this may be a read error. The CDR3 spells CVSSLEGGGDEQFF. CDR3 bases: TGTGTCAGCAGCTTAGAAGGCGGCGGGGATGAGCAGTTCTTC. V gene TRBV7-6 combines with J gene TRBJ2-1; D might be TRBD2 (6 bases). The CDR3 has 14 residues. The V gene's germline CDR1 is SGHVS and CDR2 FNYEAQ.

This clonotype was counted ten times or more. The J gene is TRBJ2-7, the V gene TRBV24-1; weak D call: TRBD2 (5 bases). The germline V gene encodes CDR1 KGHDR and CDR2 SFDVKD. V shed 1 base and J shed 6 bases, with 6 bases lying between them. CDR3 length equals 12 residues. CDR3 residues: CATSDLSGEQYF. CDR3 DNA: TGTGCCACCAGTGATTTAAGCGGCGAGCAGTACTTC.

This clonotype was found many times. The chain has TRBV7-2 and TRBJ2-3; 8 bases are a match to TRBD2. This CDR3 is built from 15 residues. With 5 bases clipped from V and 8 bases from J, the junction kept 12 bases outside the gene matches. CDR1 is SGHTA, CDR2 FQGNSA, per germline. This CDR3 is CASSQGLVGWGTQYF. The CDR3 bases are TGTGCCAGCAGCCAGGGACTAGTTGGGTGGGGTACGCAGTATTTT. The full variable domain, its missing parts supplied by reference TRBV7-2 and TRBJ2-3, is GAGVSQSPSNKVTEKGKDVELRCDPISGHTALYWYRQSLGQGLEFLIYFQGNSAPDKSGLPSDRFSAERTGGSVSTLTIQRTQQEDSAVYLCASSQGLVGWGTQYFGPGTRLTVL.

This clonotype was observed at least ten times. The genes are TRBV20-1 and TRBJ2-3, with TRBD2 matching 7 bases. The CDR3 sequence is 14 residues long. Germline assignment: CDR1 DFQATT and CDR2 SNEGSKA (reference sequence). V dropped 5 bases and J dropped 9; count of bases not matched to a gene: 14. The CDR3 nucleotides are TGCAGTGCTGACCGGGAGGCTAGCATGGACACGCAGTATTTT. Translation gives CSADREASMDTQYF.

The sample holds many counts of this clonotype. The genes are TRBV5-1 and TRBJ1-1; 10 nucleotides agree with TRBD1. CDR1 and CDR2 from the germline V gene are SGHRS and YFSETQ. CDR3 length: 18 amino acids. Losses at the gene ends were 4 bases for V and 0 bases for J; bases not matched to a gene: 12. The CDR3 loop is CASSRTGGGHYLNTEAFF. DNA for the CDR3: TGCGCCAGCAGCAGGACAGGGGGTGGCCACTACTTGAACACTGAAGCTTTCTTT.

This clonotype was counted ten times or more. The chain is built from TRBV7-2 and TRBJ2-3, with TRBD2 matching over 9 bases. This CDR3 region has 15 residues. Germline-derived CDR1 and CDR2 are SGHTA and FQGNSA. With 2 bases clipped from V and 4 bases from J, the junction kept 4 bases outside the gene matches. Here the CDR3 reads CASSLRWTSADTQYF. CDR3 DNA sequence: TGTGCCAGCAGCTTACGGTGGACTAGCGCAGATACGCAGTATTTT. Together with reference TRBV7-2 and TRBJ2-3, the CDR3 gives the full variable domain: GAGVSQSPSNKVTEKGKDVELRCDPISGHTALYWYRQSLGQGLEFLIYFQGNSAPDKSGLPSDRFSAERTGGSVSTLTIQRTQQEDSAVYLCASSLRWTSADTQYFGPGTRLTVL.

Concerning this clonotype: A read error is possible here, since a much larger clone lies one base away. The CDR3 does not end in the conserved phenylalanine or tryptophan, so this is likely a read error. J is TRBJ2-1 and V is TRBV3-1, with TRBD2 as a possible D gene (6 bases). V was trimmed by 1 base and J by 0 bases, leaving 10 bases between them. This CDR3 region has 16 residues. Germline-derived CDR1 and CDR2 are LGHDT and YNNKEL (reference sequence). CDR3 in amino acids: CASSQVVGGSYNEQFS. CDR3 bases: TGTGCCAGCAGCCAAGTTGTCGGGGGCTCCTACAATGAGCAGTTCTCC.